The TCR beta chain under discussion was sequenced for a study of blood T cell repertoires in COVID-19. There are 13 residues in the CDR3. Germline-derived CDR1 and CDR2 are LNHDA and SQIVND (reference sequence). With V trimmed by 3 bases and J by 3 bases, 1 base remained unmatched. Here immunoSEQ multiplex PCR was the method, and the copy in TCRdb shows in-frame clones only, minus some. The table has about 170,000 clones, around 74% seen once. The sequence was obtained from a woman aged 80 or over with acute or convalescent COVID-19. Material for sequencing was peripheral blood. The J gene is TRBJ1-1, the V gene TRBV19; 7 bases map to TRBD1. In nucleotides, the CDR3 is TGTGCCAGTAGTATTGGGACAGACACTGAAGCTTTCTTT. Amino acids: CASSIGTDTEAFF.